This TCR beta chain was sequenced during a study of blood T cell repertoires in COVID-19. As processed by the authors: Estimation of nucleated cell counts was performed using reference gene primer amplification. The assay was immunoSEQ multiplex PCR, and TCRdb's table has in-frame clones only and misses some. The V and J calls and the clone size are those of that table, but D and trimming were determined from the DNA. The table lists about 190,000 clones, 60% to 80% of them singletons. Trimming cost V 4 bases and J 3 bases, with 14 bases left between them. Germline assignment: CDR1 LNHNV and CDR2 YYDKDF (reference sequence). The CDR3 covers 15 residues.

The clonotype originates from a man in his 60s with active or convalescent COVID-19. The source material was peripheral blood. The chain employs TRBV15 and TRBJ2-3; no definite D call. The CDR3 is CATSNPRGLTDTQYF. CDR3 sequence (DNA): TGTGCCACCAGCAACCCCCGAGGTTTGACAGATACGCAGTATTTT. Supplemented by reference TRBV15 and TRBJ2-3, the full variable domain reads DAMVIQNPRYQVTQFGKPVTLSCSQTLNHNVMYWYQQKSSQAPKLLFHYYDKDFNNEADTPDNFQSRRPNTSFCFLDIRSPGLGDTAMYLCATSNPRGLTDTQYFGPGTRLTVL.